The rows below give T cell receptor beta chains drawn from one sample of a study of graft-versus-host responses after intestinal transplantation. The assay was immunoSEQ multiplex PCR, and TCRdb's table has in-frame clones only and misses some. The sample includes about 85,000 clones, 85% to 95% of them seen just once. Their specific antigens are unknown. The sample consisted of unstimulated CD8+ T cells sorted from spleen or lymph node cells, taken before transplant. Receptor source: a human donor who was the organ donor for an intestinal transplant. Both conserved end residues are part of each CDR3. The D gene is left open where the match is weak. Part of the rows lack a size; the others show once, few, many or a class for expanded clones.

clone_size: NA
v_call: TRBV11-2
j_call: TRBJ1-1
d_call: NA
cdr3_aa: CASSPGGNTEAFF
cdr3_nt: TGTGCCAGCAGCCCGGGGGGGAACACTGAAGCTTTCTTT

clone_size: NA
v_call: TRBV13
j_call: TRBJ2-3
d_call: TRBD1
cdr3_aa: CASSSGTGGSDTQYF
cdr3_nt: TGTGCCAGCAGCTCCGGGACAGGGGGCTCCGATACGCAGTATTTT

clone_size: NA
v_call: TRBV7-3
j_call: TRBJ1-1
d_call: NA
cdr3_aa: CASSPSGQPITEAFF
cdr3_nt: TGTGCCAGCAGCCCCTCTGGACAGCCGATCACTGAAGCTTTCTTT

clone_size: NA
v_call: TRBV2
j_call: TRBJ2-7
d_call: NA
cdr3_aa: CASSGLDSIDYEQYF
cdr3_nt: TGTGCCAGCAGTGGTTTGGACAGCATAGACTACGAGCAGTACTTC

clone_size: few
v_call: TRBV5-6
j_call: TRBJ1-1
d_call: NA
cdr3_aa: CASSLRGVTEAFF
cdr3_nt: TGTGCCAGCAGCTTGAGAGGGGTCACTGAAGCTTTCTTT

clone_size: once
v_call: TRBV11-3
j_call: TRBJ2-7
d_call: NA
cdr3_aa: CASSSSYEQYF
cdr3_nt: TGTGCCAGCAGCTCGTCCTACGAGCAGTACTTC

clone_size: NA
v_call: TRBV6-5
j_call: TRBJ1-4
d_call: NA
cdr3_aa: CASSYSGSEAEKLFF
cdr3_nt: TGTGCCAGCAGTTACTCAGGGAGCGAGGCTGAAAAACTGTTTTTT

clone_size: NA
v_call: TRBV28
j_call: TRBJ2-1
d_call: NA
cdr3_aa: CASSFPGGGGQIDEQFF
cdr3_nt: TGTGCCAGCAGTTTTCCCGGAGGGGGAGGGCAGATAGATGAGCAGTTCTTC

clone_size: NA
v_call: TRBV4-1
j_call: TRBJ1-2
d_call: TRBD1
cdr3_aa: CASSPGAGGYGYTF
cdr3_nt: TGCGCCAGCAGCCCAGGAGCAGGGGGCTATGGCTACACCTTC

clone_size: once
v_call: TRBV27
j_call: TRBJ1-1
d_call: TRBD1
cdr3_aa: CASSLDRGLNTEAFF
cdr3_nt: TGTGCCAGCAGTCTGGACAGGGGGCTAAACACTGAAGCTTTCTTT

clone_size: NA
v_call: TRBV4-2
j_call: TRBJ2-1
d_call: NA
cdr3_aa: CASSQGVSSYNEQFF
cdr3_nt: TGTGCCAGCAGCCAAGGGGTTAGCTCCTACAATGAGCAGTTCTTC

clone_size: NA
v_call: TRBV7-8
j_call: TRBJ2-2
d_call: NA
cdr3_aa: CASSPGAFRELFF
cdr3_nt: TGTGCCAGCAGCCCAGGGGCCTTCCGGGAGCTGTTTTTT

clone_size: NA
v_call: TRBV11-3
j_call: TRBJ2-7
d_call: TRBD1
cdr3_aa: CASRSTLQGYHEQYF
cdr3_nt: TGTGCCAGCAGATCAACTCTACAGGGGTACCACGAGCAGTACTTC

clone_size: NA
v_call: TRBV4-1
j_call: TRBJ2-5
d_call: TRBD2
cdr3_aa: CASSQGARLAGGLETQYF
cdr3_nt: TGCGCCAGCAGCCAAGGGGCCCGCCTAGCGGGGGGGCTGGAGACCCAGTACTTC

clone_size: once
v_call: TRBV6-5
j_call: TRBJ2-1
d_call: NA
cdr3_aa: CASSRTVLNEQFF
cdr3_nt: TGTGCCAGCAGCCGAACTGTCCTAAATGAGCAGTTCTTC

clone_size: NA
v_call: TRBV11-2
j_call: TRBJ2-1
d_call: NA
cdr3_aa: CASSLRNEQFF
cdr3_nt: TGTGCCAGCAGCTTAAGGAATGAGCAGTTCTTC

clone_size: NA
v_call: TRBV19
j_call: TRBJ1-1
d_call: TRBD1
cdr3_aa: CASSITGGSTEAFF
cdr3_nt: TGTGCCAGTAGTATTACAGGGGGCAGCACTGAAGCTTTCTTT

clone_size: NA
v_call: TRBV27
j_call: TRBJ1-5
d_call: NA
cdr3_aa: CASSLGRDEQPQHF
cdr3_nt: TGTGCCAGCAGTTTAGGCAGGGATGAGCAGCCCCAGCATTTT

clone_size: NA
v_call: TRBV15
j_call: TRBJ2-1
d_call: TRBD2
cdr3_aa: CATSRGKALAGNEQFF
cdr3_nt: TGTGCCACCAGCAGAGGCAAGGCACTAGCGGGAAATGAGCAGTTCTTC

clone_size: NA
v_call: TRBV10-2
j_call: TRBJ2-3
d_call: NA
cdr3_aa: CASSVPRGADTQYF
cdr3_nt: TGCGCCAGCAGTGTCCCAAGGGGAGCAGATACGCAGTATTTT

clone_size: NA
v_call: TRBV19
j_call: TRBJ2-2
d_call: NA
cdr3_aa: CASSIWSLNTGELFF
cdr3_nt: TGTGCCAGTAGTATTTGGAGCCTGAACACCGGGGAGCTGTTTTTT

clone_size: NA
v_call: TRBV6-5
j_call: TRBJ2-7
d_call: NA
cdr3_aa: CASSLVIYEQYF
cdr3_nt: TGTGCCAGCAGCCTCGTAATCTACGAGCAGTACTTC

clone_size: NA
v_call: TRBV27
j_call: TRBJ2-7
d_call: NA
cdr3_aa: CASSVLLAAISEQYF
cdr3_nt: TGCGCCAGCAGCGTACTCCTAGCTGCCATTTCCGAGCAGTACTTC

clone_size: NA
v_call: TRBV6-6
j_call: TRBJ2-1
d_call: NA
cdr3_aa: CASSYSGPPYNEQFF
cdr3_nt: TGTGCCAGCAGTTACTCGGGACCCCCCTACAATGAGCAGTTCTTC

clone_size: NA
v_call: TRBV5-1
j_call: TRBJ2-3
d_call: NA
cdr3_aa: CASSLGETSTDTQYF
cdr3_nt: TGCGCCAGCAGCTTAGGGGAGACTAGCACAGATACGCAGTATTTT

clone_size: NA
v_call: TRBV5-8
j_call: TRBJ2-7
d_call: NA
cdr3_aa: CASTSRGAYEQYF
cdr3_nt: TGTGCCAGCACTTCCCGAGGAGCCTACGAGCAGTACTTC

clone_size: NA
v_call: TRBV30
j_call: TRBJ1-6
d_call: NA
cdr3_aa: CAWSVRFRPSSPLHF
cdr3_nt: TGTGCCTGGAGTGTACGGTTCCGACCCAGTTCACCCCTCCACTTT

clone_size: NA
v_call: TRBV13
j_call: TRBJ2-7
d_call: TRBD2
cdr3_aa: CASRERYRLADPYEQYF
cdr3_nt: TGTGCCAGCAGAGAGAGGTATCGACTAGCAGATCCCTACGAGCAGTACTTC

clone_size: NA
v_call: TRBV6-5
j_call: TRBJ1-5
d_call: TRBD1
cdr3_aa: CASRKEGQGLEPQHF
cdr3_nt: TGTGCCAGCAGGAAAGAGGGACAGGGGCTTGAGCCCCAGCATTTT

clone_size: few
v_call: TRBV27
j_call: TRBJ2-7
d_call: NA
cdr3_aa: CASSFGASYYEQYF
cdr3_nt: TGTGCCAGCAGTTTCGGGGCCAGCTACTACGAGCAGTACTTC

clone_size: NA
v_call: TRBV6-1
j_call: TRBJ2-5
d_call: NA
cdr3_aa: CASSASVSEQETQYF
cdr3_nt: TGTGCCAGCAGTGCCTCGGTCTCGGAACAAGAGACCCAGTACTTC

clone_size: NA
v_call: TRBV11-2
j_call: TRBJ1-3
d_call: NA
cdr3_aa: CASSFDKGFRNTIYF
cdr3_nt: TGTGCCAGCAGCTTCGATAAAGGGTTCAGAAACACCATATATTTT